These 5 T cell receptor beta chains were sequenced from one sample in a study of blood T cell repertoires in COVID-19. Sequenced by immunoSEQ multiplex PCR; TCRdb stores in-frame clones only, minus some. Among approximately 210,000 clones listed, roughly 87% were seen once. What was sequenced was PBMCs or T cells enriched from blood (not recorded which). All receptors come from a young man in a cohort exposed to, infected with or recovered from COVID-19 (not recorded which).

V usage is TRBV5-6 and J usage is TRBJ1-2; TRBD1 agrees at 12 bases. CDR1 is SGHDT and CDR2 is YYEEEE in the germline V gene. Trimming removed 0 bases from V and 6 bases from J; junction bases left unmatched: 6. The CDR3 covers 16 residues. The CDR3 nucleotides read TGTGCCAGCAGCTTGGGGGACAGGGGGCTTGAGAATGGCTACACCTTC. Protein product: CASSLGDRGLENGYTF. The whole variable domain, filled in from reference TRBV5-6 and TRBJ1-2, reads DAGVTQSPTHLIKTRGQQVTLRCSPKSGHDTVSWYQQALGQGPQFIFQYYEEEERQRGNFPDRFSGHQFPNYSSELNVNALLLGDSALYLCASSLGDRGLENGYTFGSGTRLTVV.

This chain uses TRBV11-2 with TRBJ2-1; 8 bases fit TRBD1. This CDR3 has 17 residues. The germline gives CDR1 SGHAT, CDR2 FQNNGV. J was trimmed by 7 bases and V by 5 bases; bases with no gene match: 16. The CDR3, as DNA: TGTGCCAGCAGCACGAGAAACAGGGGGATATGGGTGAATGAGCAGTTCTTC. Encoded protein: CASSTRNRGIWVNEQFF.

V gene TRBV14 combines with J gene TRBJ1-1, with D maybe TRBD1 (5 bases). The germline gives CDR1 SGHDN, CDR2 FVKESK. The V and J ends lost 4 bases and 4 bases respectively, with 13 bases between them. CDR3 length equals 14 residues. Here the CDR3 reads CASSLPGFGTEAFF. CDR3 sequence (DNA): TGTGCCAGCAGCCTCCCAGGGTTCGGCACTGAAGCTTTCTTT.

A few counts support this clone. This chain joins TRBV5-8 and TRBJ2-2, with D uncertain. The V end was cut by 2 bases, the J end by 0 bases, with 5 bases between. The CDR3 is made up of 14 amino acids. Germline V lookup: CDR1 SGHTS, CDR2 YDEGEE. The CDR3 reads CASSFSANTGELFF. The DNA for the CDR3 is TGTGCCAGCAGCTTCAGCGCGAACACCGGGGAGCTGTTTTTT.

The genes are TRBV28 and TRBJ1-1; D call uncertain. Germline assignment: CDR1 MDHEN and CDR2 SYDVKM. Trimming pared 0 bases from V and 4 bases from J, leaving 18 bases between. The length of the CDR3 is 17 residues. CDR3 residues: CASSLWAVSGLGTEAFF. The CDR3 region has the DNA TGTGCCAGCAGTTTATGGGCGGTATCGGGGTTGGGCACTGAAGCTTTCTTT.